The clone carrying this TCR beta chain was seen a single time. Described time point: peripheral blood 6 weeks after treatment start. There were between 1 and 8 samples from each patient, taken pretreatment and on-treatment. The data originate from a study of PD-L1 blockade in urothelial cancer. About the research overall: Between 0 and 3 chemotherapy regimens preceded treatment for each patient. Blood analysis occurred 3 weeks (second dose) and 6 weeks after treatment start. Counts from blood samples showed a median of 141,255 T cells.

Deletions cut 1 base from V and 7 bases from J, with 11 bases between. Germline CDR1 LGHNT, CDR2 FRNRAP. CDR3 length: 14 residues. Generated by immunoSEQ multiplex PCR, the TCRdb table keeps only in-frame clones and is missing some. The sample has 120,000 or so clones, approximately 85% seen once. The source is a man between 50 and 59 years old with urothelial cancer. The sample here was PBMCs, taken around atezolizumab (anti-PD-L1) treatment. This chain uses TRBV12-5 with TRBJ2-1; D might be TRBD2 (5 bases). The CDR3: CASGLGQRGNEQFF. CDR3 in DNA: TGTGCTAGTGGTTTGGGGCAGCGAGGGAATGAGCAGTTCTTC.